Listed below are T cell receptor beta chains from one sample, sequenced in a study of Ad26.COV2.S vaccination and SARS-CoV-2 variants. Method: immunoSEQ multiplex PCR; TCRdb's copy keeps in-frame clones and lacks some. The table lists 350,000 to 500,000 clones, over 75% of them singletons. Material: peripheral blood, obtained in a trial of Ad26.COV2.S vaccine versus placebo. Every receptor here comes from a person aged 18 to 65 who received the Ad26.COV2.S COVID-19 vaccine or a placebo. Both conserved end residues are part of each CDR3. The D gene is left open where the match is weak. The size of a clone is reported for some rows only, either as once, few or many, or as a class for expanded clones.

>NA|TRBJ1-5|NA|TRBV10-1
TGCGCCAGCAGTGAGTCGACTCACAGGAATCAGCCCCAGCATTTT
CASSESTHRNQPQHF
>NA|TRBJ2-7|NA|TRBV7-2
TGTGCCAGCAGCTTAATGCGGGGGCCCCAGTACGAGCAGTACTTC
CASSLMRGPQYEQYF
>few|TRBJ2-1|NA|TRBV5-1
TGCGCCAGCAGCTGGGCCGGACAGAACTACAATGAGCAGTTCTTC
CASSWAGQNYNEQFF
>NA|TRBJ2-2|NA|TRBV3-1/TRBV3-2
TGTGCCAGCAGCCGGCTCGGGGGGAACACCGGGGAGCTGTTTTTT
CASSRLGGNTGELFF
>NA|TRBJ2-7|TRBD1|TRBV27
TGTGCCAGCAGTCTCCTACCGGGACAGGGGAGCTCCTACGAGCAGTACTTC
CASSLLPGQGSSYEQYF
>NA|TRBJ1-4|NA|TRBV9
TGTGCCAGCAGCGTAAATCCCCGGGAAAAACTGTTTTTT
CASSVNPREKLFF
>NA|TRBJ2-5|NA|TRBV5-4
TGTGCCAGCAGCTTGGGAGGGTACGTGGCCCAGTACTTC
CASSLGGYVAQYF
>NA|TRBJ1-5|NA|TRBV6-5
TGTGCCAGCAGTACAGGGTACAATCAGCCCCAGCATTTT
CASSTGYNQPQHF
>NA|TRBJ1-2|TRBD1|TRBV3-1/TRBV3-2
TGTGCCAGCAGCCGGCGGGACAGTAACTATGGCTACACCTTC
CASSRRDSNYGYTF
>NA|TRBJ1-1|NA|TRBV28
TGTGCCAGCAGTCCCCCCAGCCTGAGGACTGAAGCTTTCTTT
CASSPPSLRTEAFF
>NA|TRBJ2-7|TRBD2|TRBV5-4
TGTGCCAGCAGCTTGGTTACCGGGAGGAACGAGCAGTACTTC
CASSLVTGRNEQYF
>NA|TRBJ2-5|TRBD2|TRBV11-2
TGTGCCAGTGGGATAGCGGGGATGTACCAAGAGACCCAGTACTTC
CASGIAGMYQETQYF
>once|TRBJ2-7|NA|TRBV6-5
TGTGCCAGCAGGGGGACGGATACCTACGAGCAGTACTTC
CASRGTDTYEQYF
>NA|TRBJ2-5|TRBD2|TRBV30
TGTGCCTGCCAACCGGGACTAGCGGGGGATCAAGAGACCCAGTACTTC
CACQPGLAGDQETQYF
>NA|TRBJ1-6|NA|TRBV5-1
TGCGCCAGCAGCTTGGCCGGGACGGCCTTTGGGTCACCCCTCCACTTT
CASSLAGTAFGSPLHF
>NA|TRBJ2-1|NA|TRBV7-9
TGTGCCAGCAGCTCGACTACTGACTCCTACAATGAGCAGTTCTTC
CASSSTTDSYNEQFF
>NA|TRBJ2-3|TRBD2|TRBV18
TGTGCCAGCTCACGAGGAGCGGGGGACGGTGATACGCAGTATTTT
CASSRGAGDGDTQYF
>NA|TRBJ2-5|NA|TRBV6-2/TRBV6-3
TGTGCCAGCAGCCCGAGAGAGACCCAGTACTTC
CASSPRETQYF
>NA|TRBJ2-1|TRBD2|TRBV7-3
TGTGCCAGCAGCTTAACCGGACTAGCTCGAAATGAGCAGTTCTTC
CASSLTGLARNEQFF
>NA|TRBJ2-7|NA|TRBV3-1/TRBV3-2
TGTGCCAGCAGCCAAGCGCAAAACGAGCAGTACTTC
CASSQAQNEQYF
>NA|TRBJ1-6|TRBD1|TRBV18
TGTGCCAGCTCACCACCGGGACAGGGAAATTCACCCCTCCACTTT
CASSPPGQGNSPLHF
>NA|TRBJ2-2|NA|TRBV7-3
TGTGCCAGCAGCTTAGGAGGGAGCACCGGGGAGCTGTTTTTT
CASSLGGSTGELFF
>NA|TRBJ2-7|NA|TRBV7-6
TGTGCCAGCAGCCCCCTTGGCTACGAGCAGTACTTC
CASSPLGYEQYF
>NA|TRBJ1-5|TRBD1|TRBV27
TGTGCCAGCAGTTTGAGGACAGGGATCAATCAGCCCCAGCATTTT
CASSLRTGINQPQHF
>NA|TRBJ1-4|NA|TRBV30
TGTGCCTGGAGCGGGACACGGAATGAAAAACTGTTTTTT
CAWSGTRNEKLFF
>few|TRBJ1-1|NA|TRBV3-1/TRBV3-2
TGTGCCAGCAGCCAAGGGAACCCGGGGTATAACACTGAAGCTTTCTTT
CASSQGNPGYNTEAFF
>NA|TRBJ2-3|TRBD1|TRBV11-3
TGTGCCAGCAGCCCGGCGTCGACAGGGATAAGCACAGATACGCAGTATTTT
CASSPASTGISTDTQYF
>NA|TRBJ2-1|NA|TRBV7-9
TGTGCCAGCAGTTCAGGGACGGGATACAATGAGCAGTTCTTC
CASSSGTGYNEQFF
>NA|TRBJ1-6|TRBD1|TRBV9
TGTGCCAGCAGCGCCCACGCCGGGACAGGGGTGTCACCCCTCCACTTT
CASSAHAGTGVSPLHF
>NA|TRBJ2-3|NA|TRBV2
TGTGCCAGCAGTGATCTGCTAACCACAGATACGCAGTATTTT
CASSDLLTTDTQYF
>NA|TRBJ2-7|TRBD1|TRBV11-2
TGTGCCAGCAGTCCATCTCGCGGGACAGGGGGTCCCCAGTACTTC
CASSPSRGTGGPQYF
>NA|TRBJ1-3|NA|TRBV15
TGTGCCACCAGCAGAGATCCAGGCGGAAACACCATATATTTT
CATSRDPGGNTIYF
>NA|TRBJ2-3|NA|TRBV12-3/TRBV12-4
TGTGCCAGCAGTCGACTAGAAACAGATACGCAGTATTTT
CASSRLETDTQYF
>NA|TRBJ2-5|TRBD1|TRBV12-3/TRBV12-4
TGTGCCACAGGGACAGTCTTAACAGAGACCCAGTACTTC
CATGTVLTETQYF
>NA|TRBJ2-1|TRBD2|TRBV28
TGTGCCAGCAGTGCCCCGGGGGGTTCCTACAATGAGCAGTTCTTC
CASSAPGGSYNEQFF
>NA|TRBJ2-3|TRBD2|TRBV4-3
TGCGCCAGCAGCCAGGAGACAGAGGGACTAGCGGCAGATACGCAGTATTTT
CASSQETEGLAADTQYF
>NA|TRBJ1-3|NA|TRBV4-1
TGCGCCAGCAGCCAAGGGTTCTCTGGAAACACCATATATTTT
CASSQGFSGNTIYF
>few|TRBJ1-2|NA|TRBV27
TGTGCCAGCAGTCCTAGGGAAAGCTATGGCTACACCTTC
CASSPRESYGYTF
>NA|TRBJ2-1|NA|TRBV19
TGTGCCAGTAGTCCCCGAGTAGCCGGGAACGTGGATGAGCAGTTCTTC
CASSPRVAGNVDEQFF
>NA|TRBJ1-2|NA|TRBV6-5
TGTGCCAGTGGTAGGGGAAGAGAGGGGCGTTATGGCTACACCTTC
CASGRGREGRYGYTF
>NA|TRBJ2-7|NA|TRBV11-2
TGTGCCAGCAGCCCCACGGCGAAGGAGCAGTACTTC
CASSPTAKEQYF
>NA|TRBJ2-5|NA|TRBV3-1/TRBV3-2
TGTGCCAGCATCCGGGCCGGAAGCAAAGAGACCCAGTACTTC
CASIRAGSKETQYF
>NA|TRBJ2-7|TRBD2|TRBV4-1
TGCGCCAGCAGTTCACTAGCGGGGGCCTACGAGCAGTACTTC
CASSSLAGAYEQYF
>NA|TRBJ2-5|NA|TRBV5-8
TGTGCCAGCAGCTTTGGCAACCACAGGATCCAAGAGACCCAGTACTTC
CASSFGNHRIQETQYF
>NA|TRBJ2-2|NA|TRBV6-5
TGTGCCAGCAGAGGAGGGGCCTCGAACACCGGGGAGCTGTTTTTT
CASRGGASNTGELFF
>NA|TRBJ2-3|TRBD1|TRBV3-1/TRBV3-2
TGTGCCAGCAGCCAAGTCGACAGGGGGAGGACAGATACGCAGTATTTT
CASSQVDRGRTDTQYF
>NA|TRBJ1-1|NA|TRBV7-9
TGTGCCAGCAGCTTAGTAGGGGGGCGAAACACTGAAGCTTTCTTT
CASSLVGGRNTEAFF
>NA|TRBJ1-5|TRBD1|TRBV6-2/TRBV6-3
TGTGCCAGCAGTTACGACAATTACAGGGGGTTGAACAATCAGCCCCAGCATTTT
CASSYDNYRGLNNQPQHF
>NA|TRBJ2-4|NA|TRBV7-9
TGTGCCAGCAGCTTCTGGACAAGCCTAGCCAAAAACATTCAGTACTTC
CASSFWTSLAKNIQYF
>NA|TRBJ2-7|NA|TRBV3-1/TRBV3-2
TGTGCCAGCAGCCAACCCCGAGGGGGGGCTTGGGAGCAGTACTTC
CASSQPRGGAWEQYF
>NA|TRBJ1-4|TRBD1|TRBV18
TGTGCCAGCTCCCCGGGACAGGGAGACGAAAAACTGTTTTTT
CASSPGQGDEKLFF
>once|TRBJ1-1|NA|TRBV30
TGTGCCTGGAGTGTGCATGGGTCGGTGGGAGCTTTCTTT
CAWSVHGSVGAFF
>NA|TRBJ2-3|TRBD2|TRBV30
TGTGCTAGGAGCGGGGGGGCCACAGATACGCAGTATTTT
CARSGGATDTQYF
>NA|TRBJ2-7|NA|TRBV6-5
TGTGCCAGCAGACGACAGGAAGCCCCCTACGAGCAGTACTTC
CASRRQEAPYEQYF
>once|TRBJ1-3|NA|TRBV18
TGTGCCAGCTCACCACTAAGCAGGAGCTCTGGAAACACCATATATTTT
CASSPLSRSSGNTIYF
>NA|TRBJ2-7|NA|TRBV7-9
TGTGCCAGCAGCTCCCGACAGAACGAGCAGTACTTC
CASSSRQNEQYF
>NA|TRBJ2-7|TRBD2|TRBV30
TGTGCCTCGAATCCGGGACTAGCGGGGGGGCCCCACGAGCAGTACTTC
CASNPGLAGGPHEQYF
>NA|TRBJ2-5|NA|TRBV18
TGTGCCAGCTCACCTTCCCCGGGGGAGACCCAGTACTTC
CASSPSPGETQYF
>NA|TRBJ1-5|NA|TRBV6-2/TRBV6-3
TGTGCCAGCAGTTACATGGTCTCCTGGAGCAATCAGCCCCAGCATTTT
CASSYMVSWSNQPQHF